This T cell receptor beta chain was documented in a study of blood T cell repertoires in COVID-19. Here immunoSEQ multiplex PCR was the method, and the copy in TCRdb shows in-frame clones only, minus some. The table has about 480,000 clones, roughly 90% seen once. Per germline, CDR1 SGHNT and CDR2 YYREEE (reference sequence). This CDR3 comprises 14 residues. The V gene lost 0 bases and the J gene lost 4 bases, with 8 bases spanning the gap. Everyone who took part was about 18 to 89 years old, and they came from about 25 US areas. The sequenced material came from PBMCs or T cells enriched from blood (not recorded which). V gene TRBV5-4 combines with J gene TRBJ1-3, with a possible D match to TRBD1 (6 bases). The clonotype comes from a woman aged 40 to 49 who had recovered from COVID-19. The CDR3 DNA sequence: TGTGCCAGCAGCTTGGGAGGACAGGGAAACACCATATATTTT. Amino acid sequence: CASSLGGQGNTIYF.